This T cell receptor beta chain was found in a study of Graves' ophthalmopathy and Graves' hyperthyroidism. The sequenced template was RNA, covering the TCR beta CDR3 region. Amplification began with first-round RT-PCR using HTBI primers, then second-round multiplex PCR was performed. TCRdb reprocessed the multiplex PCR reads with MiXCR, giving one entry per CDR3 protein. The sample contains 450,000 to 600,000 distinct CDR3 sequences, under 45% of which appear only once. There are 17 residues in the CDR3. J gave up 0 bases and V 1 base, and 6 bases lay outside the gene matches. Per germline, CDR1 SGHRS and CDR2 YFSETQ. Only a few counts were recorded for this clonotype.

The gene calls are TRBV5-1 and TRBJ2-1; 8 bases match TRBD1. The TCR comes from an adult man with Graves' hyperthyroidism. The sample consisted of peripheral blood or thyroid tissue (not recorded which). The CDR3 DNA reads TGCGCCAGCAGCTTGATTGCAGGGGGCCTCTCCTACAATGAGCAGTTCTTC. Translation: CASSLIAGGLSYNEQFF.